One sample yielded the 18 T cell receptor beta chains listed below, sequenced in a study of T cell repertoires in aging, cancer and after chemotherapy. Amplification of TCR beta used genomic DNA extracted from peripheral blood. Rearranged V-D-J TRB sequences were amplified with a mixed TRB-A/B primer pool. MiXCR, applied by TCRdb to the multiplex PCR reads, yields one record per CDR3 protein. Among approximately 6,600 distinct CDR3 sequences listed, about 29% were seen once. The sequenced sample consisted of blood. These TCRs come from a human donor with a blood cancer. The donor label of this sample is uncertain.

The genes are TRBV6-5 and TRBJ2-2; 9 nucleotides line up with TRBD2. Germline lookup yields CDR1 MNHEY and CDR2 SVGAGI. J was trimmed by 8 bases and V by 5 bases; bases with no gene match: 3. The CDR3 has 13 amino acids. CDR3 sequence: CASSRGLAGELFF. CDR3 coding DNA: TGTGCCAGCAGTCGCGGACTAGCGGGGGAGCTGTTTTTT.

This clonotype was seen only a few times. V gene TRBV20-1 combines with J gene TRBJ2-5; 11 bases agree with TRBD2. From germline, CDR1 is DFQATT and CDR2 SNEGSKA (reference sequence). V shed 1 base and J 5 bases; nucleotides not matched to a gene: 12. The CDR3 has 17 amino acids. For the CDR3, the DNA is TGCAGTGCTAGAGCGGCTAGCGGGGGGCTGCCCCGGGAGACCCAGTACTTC. This codes for CSARAASGGLPRETQYF.

This clonotype has only a few counts. The rearrangement uses TRBV6-5 and TRBJ1-5; 9 nucleotides agree with TRBD1. Germline-derived CDR1 and CDR2 are MNHEY and SVGAGI. The CDR3 has 14 amino acids. The junction had 6 bases not matched to a gene; V was cut back by 6 bases and J by 6 bases. The CDR3 DNA is TGTGCCAGCAGACCTGGACAGGGGAGTCAGCCCCAGCATTTT. It specifies CASRPGQGSQPQHF.

By sample share, this clonotype is medium-sized. The CDR3 sequence is CSVEGQGARGTGELFF. In DNA, the CDR3 is TGCAGCGTTGAAGGACAGGGGGCTCGCGGCACCGGGGAGCTGTTTTTT. This chain joins TRBV29-1 and TRBJ2-2; 10 bases fit TRBD1. CDR1 and CDR2 (germline): SQVTM, ANQGSEA. The CDR3 length is 16 residues. V gave up 1 base and J gave up 4 bases; unmatched junction bases: 6.

This clonotype was picked up a small number of times. The rearrangement uses TRBV19 and TRBJ2-4; the D gene is possibly TRBD2 (7 bases). There are 14 residues in the CDR3. Germline V lookup: CDR1 LNHDA, CDR2 SQIVND (reference sequence). V was trimmed by 2 bases and J by 9 bases, leaving 14 bases between them. The CDR3 loop is CASSIRGGLGIQYF. DNA for the CDR3: TGTGCCAGTAGTATAAGGGGGGGTTTGGGCATTCAGTACTTC.

This clonotype has more than one count but fewer than ten. The rearrangement joins TRBV5-1 to TRBJ2-7, with 8 bases that match TRBD2. Trimming cost V 4 bases and J 0 bases; bases outside gene matches: 6. The CDR3 length is 15 residues. Germline loops: CDR1 SGHRS, CDR2 YFSETQ. CDR3 region: CASSPVAGGSYEQYF. In nucleotides, the CDR3 is TGCGCCAGCAGCCCGGTGGCGGGGGGCTCCTACGAGCAGTACTTC.

This chain links TRBV6-5 with TRBJ1-2; no definite D call. Germline loops: CDR1 MNHEY, CDR2 SVGAGI. Trimming pared 6 bases from V and 5 bases from J, leaving 13 bases between. This CDR3 is 13 amino acids long. The CDR3 sequence is CASRTDLGYGYTF. CDR3 nucleotides: TGTGCCAGCAGAACGGACCTGGGGTATGGCTACACCTTC.

This clonotype was observed a few times. The rearrangement uses TRBV30 and TRBJ2-5, with a possible D match to TRBD1 (7 bases). Trimming removed 4 bases from V and 0 bases from J, with 12 bases in between. This CDR3 spans 14 amino acids. Germline values: CDR1 GTSNPN, CDR2 SVGIG (reference sequence). CDR3 sequence (DNA): TGTGCCTGGACTTCAGGGGGGAACCAAGAGACCCAGTACTTC. Protein product: CAWTSGGNQETQYF.

The chain uses TRBV5-6 and TRBJ2-5; TRBD1 or TRBD2 may be the D gene (5 bases each). V gave up 7 bases and J gave up 8 bases, with 18 bases separating them. CDR3 size: 13 residues. CDR1 and CDR2 (germline): SGHDT, YYEEEE. The CDR3 sequence: CASGIRDQQTQYF. The CDR3 coding sequence is TGTGCCAGCGGCATTCGGGACCAGCAAACCCAGTACTTC.

This chain uses TRBV6-5 with TRBJ1-1; D gene uncertain. The CDR3 totals 13 residues. Germline V lookup: CDR1 MNHEY, CDR2 SVGAGI. Between the trimmed V and J ends, which lost 6 bases and 1 base, there was a span of 9 bases. This CDR3 is CASRRTANTEAFF. The CDR3 region has the DNA TGTGCCAGCAGACGGACCGCGAACACTGAAGCTTTCTTT.

Regarding this clonotype: One junction end disagrees with the germline gene, perhaps due to a read error. This chain joins TRBV4-3 and TRBJ1-1, with D possibly TRBD1 on 5 matching bases. Germline loops: CDR1 LGHNA, CDR2 YSLEER. The CDR3 spans 14 residues. The CDR3 bases are TGTGCCAGCAGCCAAGGGAGGGGAGCGGCTGAAGCTTTCTTT. Encoded protein: CASSQGRGAAEAFF.

In nucleotides, the CDR3 is TGTGCCGGCGGACTAGCGGGGGGCCTAAACACAGATACGCAGTATTTT. This translates into CAGGLAGGLNTDTQYF. The chain couples TRBV10-3 to TRBJ2-3; 14 bases are a match to TRBD2. The germline gives CDR1 ENHRY, CDR2 SYGVKD. This CDR3 spans 16 amino acids. V lost 11 bases to trimming and J lost 2 bases; unmatched junction nucleotides: 9.

By sample share, this clonotype is medium-sized. The V call is TRBV29-1, the J call TRBJ1-4; D possibly corresponds to TRBD1 (5 bases). Germline values: CDR1 SQVTM, CDR2 ANQGSEA. Trimming took off 3 bases at V and 10 bases at J, with 12 bases between the two ends. The CDR3 has 12 amino acids. The CDR3 loop is CSVEGDPGKLFF. The CDR3 bases are TGCAGCGTTGAGGGGGACCCAGGAAAACTGTTTTTT.

V gene TRBV21-1 combines with J gene TRBJ1-2; the table's TRBD1 call for D was not verified on the DNA. TRBV21-1 is a pseudogene. The CDR3 has 13 residues. For the CDR3, the DNA is TGTGCCAGCAGCTCCCGGGACAGGGATGGCTACACCTTC. This codes for CASSSRDRDGYTF.

The rearrangement links TRBV6-2 or TRBV6-3 to TRBJ2-5; D may be TRBD2 (5 bases). Trimming shortened V by 4 bases and J by 5 bases, and 14 bases separated the two germline ends. Germline V gene lookup returns CDR1 MNHEY and CDR2 SVGEGT. The CDR3 spans 14 residues. CDR3 sequence (DNA): TGTGCCAGCAGTTTAGCGCTAGCTTCGGAGACCCAGTACTTC. Its protein is CASSLALASETQYF.

This clonotype turned up a few times. The chain couples TRBV19 to TRBJ1-1; D not resolved. This CDR3 spans 11 amino acids. CDR1 is LNHDA, CDR2 SQIVND, per germline (reference sequence). V was trimmed by 7 bases and J by 7 bases, leaving 10 bases between them. CDR3 DNA sequence: TGTGCCAGTACAGGACGCTATGAAGCTTTCTTT. Its translation is CASTGRYEAFF.

By sample share, this clonotype is medium-sized. The V and J genes are TRBV10-3 and TRBJ2-5; TRBD2 is a possible D gene (5 bases). Germline V gene lookup returns CDR1 ENHRY and CDR2 SYGVKD. V was cut by 7 bases and J by 5 bases, with 8 bases left in between. CDR3 length: 11 residues. CDR3 loop: CAIKGAETQYF. The CDR3 DNA is TGTGCCATCAAGGGAGCGGAGACCCAGTACTTC.

The rearrangement links TRBV6-2 or TRBV6-3 to TRBJ2-2; 14 bases line up with TRBD2. J gave up 2 bases and V 0 bases, and 2 bases lay outside the gene matches. Germline assignment: CDR1 MNHEY and CDR2 SVGEGT. There are 18 residues in the CDR3. CDR3 loop: CASSYSTSGGANTGELFF. CDR3 DNA sequence: TGTGCCAGCAGTTACTCGACTAGCGGGGGGGCCAACACCGGGGAGCTGTTTTTT.